These 14 T cell receptor beta chains came from one sample sequenced in a study of cytomegalovirus exposure and HLA in healthy donors (dated by TCRdb to between 2016 and 2019). To prepare the library, the immunoSEQ multiplex PCR assay was applied. The table comes from immuneACCESS by way of TCRdb, which keeps in-frame sequences with V and J called. Part of the clones is missing from these tables; in studies checked, under half for an unresolved V gene and the rest for unknown reasons. For this sample the table gives a few hundred thousand clones, of which 86% were detected only once. The ten top clones hold about 0.91% of the sample. Source material: PBMCs. The receptors shown here come from a woman between 18 and 29 years old in good health and CMV-seronegative.

This clone was seen only once. This chain links TRBV4-3 with TRBJ2-2; D is perhaps TRBD1 (5 bases). This CDR3 spans 16 amino acids. Trimming shortened V by 3 bases and J by 0 bases, and 11 bases separated the two germline ends. Germline lookup yields CDR1 LGHNA and CDR2 YSLEER. This CDR3 is CASSHPDSANTGELFF. DNA for the CDR3: TGCGCCAGCAGCCATCCCGACAGCGCGAACACCGGGGAGCTGTTTTTT.

The CDR3 sequence: CASSSGTVNEKLFF. DNA of the CDR3: TGCGCCAGCAGCTCCGGGACAGTCAATGAAAAACTGTTTTTT. The chain is built from TRBV5-1 and TRBJ1-4; 7 bases are a match to TRBD1. Germline V gives CDR1 SGHRS, CDR2 YFSETQ. The ends lost 3 bases at V and 5 bases at J; junction bases unmatched: 4. CDR3 size: 14 residues.

V gene TRBV27 combines with J gene TRBJ2-5; D may be TRBD2 (6 bases). The CDR3 length is 11 residues. CDR1 and CDR2 from the germline V gene are MNHEY and SMNVEV (reference sequence). V gave up 6 bases and J gave up 5 bases, with 7 bases separating them. CDR3 region: CASSGGETQYF. For the CDR3, the DNA is TGTGCCAGCAGCGGAGGGGAGACCCAGTACTTC.

This chain links TRBV5-1 with TRBJ2-5; D may be TRBD2 (6 bases). The germline V gene encodes CDR1 SGHRS and CDR2 YFSETQ. V was trimmed by 4 bases and J by 0 bases, leaving 16 bases between them. The CDR3 totals 16 residues. The CDR3 region is CASSPGRDSYQETQYF. CDR3 DNA: TGCGCCAGCAGCCCTGGAAGGGACTCATACCAAGAGACCCAGTACTTC.

This rearrangement joins TRBV6-6 to TRBJ2-1, with 7 bases that match TRBD2. The J segment lost 8 bases and the V segment lost 2 bases, leaving 6 bases of the junction unmatched. Germline V gene sequence: CDR1 MNHNY, CDR2 SVGAGI (reference sequence). CDR3 size: 14 residues. The CDR3 loop reads CASSYGEGFDEQFF. CDR3 DNA: TGTGCCAGCAGTTACGGGGAGGGGTTTGATGAGCAGTTCTTC.

There are a few counts of this clone. The chain has TRBV2 and TRBJ2-1; 10 nucleotides line up with TRBD2. Germline values: CDR1 SNHLY, CDR2 FYNNEI. Trimming cost V 6 bases and J 5 bases; bases outside gene matches: 4. CDR3 length: 14 residues. CDR3 in amino acids: CASSGLAVNNEQFF. In DNA, the CDR3 is TGTGCCAGCAGCGGACTAGCGGTAAACAATGAGCAGTTCTTC. Supplemented by reference TRBV2 and TRBJ2-1, the full variable domain reads EPEVTQTPSHQVTQMGQEVILRCVPISNHLYFYWYRQILGQKVEFLVSFYNNEISEKSEIFDDQFSVERPDGSNFTLKIRSTKLEDSAMYFCASSGLAVNNEQFFGPGTRLTVL.

J is TRBJ2-1 and V is TRBV27; 8 bases agree with TRBD2. This CDR3 region has 14 residues. The trim removed 5 bases at V and 6 bases at J, leaving 6 bases unmatched. In germline, CDR1 is MNHEY, CDR2 SMNVEV (reference sequence). In nucleotides, the CDR3 is TGTGCCAGCAGTCACGCCGGGGGGGCCAATGAGCAGTTCTTC. Translating gives CASSHAGGANEQFF.

The chain is built from TRBV6-6 and TRBJ2-1; 7 bases fit TRBD2. The CDR3 length is 16 residues. Looked up from germline, CDR1 is MNHNY and CDR2 is SVGAGI (reference sequence). The V gene end was trimmed by 0 bases and the J gene end by 5 bases; junction bases not matched to a gene: 7. The CDR3 DNA follows: TGTGCCAGCAGTTACTCGAATCCTAGCGGTAACAATGAGCAGTTCTTC. This translates into CASSYSNPSGNNEQFF.

The chain has TRBV28 and TRBJ2-7; 8 bases fit TRBD1. This CDR3 is built from 12 residues. With 6 bases clipped from V and 5 bases from J, the junction kept 3 bases outside the gene matches. The germline gives CDR1 MDHEN, CDR2 SYDVKM. In DNA, the CDR3 is TGTGCCAGCAGGCCAGGGGGCCACGAGCAGTACTTC. As protein: CASRPGGHEQYF.

The rearrangement uses TRBV4-1 and TRBJ2-5; no definite D call. The CDR3 loop spans 14 amino acids. V was shortened by 0 bases and J by 4 bases, with 9 bases between the two germline ends. The germline gives CDR1 MGHRA, CDR2 YSYEKL. The CDR3: CASSQESTRETQYF. CDR3 coding DNA: TGCGCCAGCAGCCAAGAGAGCACCCGAGAGACCCAGTACTTC.

The chain is built from TRBV27 and TRBJ2-7; D ambiguous. V was shortened by 0 bases and J by 5 bases, with 14 bases between the two germline ends. CDR3 length: 15 amino acids. Germline values: CDR1 MNHEY, CDR2 SMNVEV (reference sequence). The CDR3 sequence is CASSLSLFEEDEQYF. The CDR3 bases are TGTGCCAGCAGTTTATCCTTATTTGAGGAAGACGAGCAGTACTTC.

The CDR3: CASSLPTSLYEQYF. The CDR3 bases are TGTGCCAGCAGCTTACCGACTAGTCTCTACGAGCAGTACTTC. V and J are TRBV7-2 and TRBJ2-7; tentatively, D is TRBD2 (6 bases). The germline gives CDR1 SGHTA, CDR2 FQGNSA. Deletions cut 2 bases from V and 3 bases from J, with 11 bases between. The CDR3 is 14 residues long.

The sample holds a few counts of this clone. This chain joins TRBV9 and TRBJ2-3; 13 bases are shared with TRBD2. With 4 bases clipped from V and 4 bases from J, the junction kept 9 bases outside the gene matches. Germline CDR1 SGDLS, CDR2 YYNGEE. This CDR3 spans 17 amino acids. CDR3 DNA: TGTGCCAGCAGCCCCTGGACTAGCGGGGGCTGGGCAGATACGCAGTATTTT. Protein product: CASSPWTSGGWADTQYF.

V and J are TRBV5-4 and TRBJ2-2; TRBD1 matches at 7 bases. Per the germline V gene, CDR1 is SGHNT and CDR2 is YYREEE (reference sequence). The CDR3 extends over 17 amino acids. J was trimmed by 4 bases and V by 0 bases; bases with no gene match: 9. The DNA for the CDR3 is TGTGCCAGCAGCTTGGTGGGACAGCGTGGGAGCACCGGGGAGCTGTTTTTT. This encodes CASSLVGQRGSTGELFF.